Below, one TCR beta chain is given with its context. The sample comes from a study of blood T cell repertoires in COVID-19. Germline V gene sequence: CDR1 SGHRS, CDR2 YFSETQ. This CDR3 comprises 18 residues. J gave up 4 bases and V 0 bases, and 14 bases lay outside the gene matches. Per the original methods: Estimates of nucleated cell counts were drawn from the amplification of reference gene primers. Profiling relied on immunoSEQ multiplex PCR, and the TCRdb table lists in-frame clones only, not all of them. The V and J calls and the clone size are those of that table, but D and trimming were determined from the DNA. The repertoire consists of 210,000 or so clones, with around four fifths occurring once and the leading ten covering approximately 19%.

The sequence was collected from a human donor in a cohort sampled during active COVID-19. This chain links TRBV5-1 with TRBJ2-7; 9 bases align to TRBD1. The sequenced material came from peripheral blood. The CDR3 DNA follows: TGCGCCAGCAGCTTGGGTATGGGAGCGGGACAGGGACCTTACGAGCAGTACTTC. It codes for CASSLGMGAGQGPYEQYF.